These 18 T cell receptor beta chains came from one sample sequenced in a study of beta chain features in type 1 diabetes. Sequenced material consisted of expressed TCRB transcripts (all of the isolated RNA was reverse transcribed). Libraries were prepared by immunoSEQ multiplex PCR; TCRdb keeps only in-frame clonotypes and omits some of them. The sample shows 600,000 to 650,000 clones, less than 20% of them seen only once. Sequenced input: naive CD4+ T cells from blood. The receptor source for this set is a man aged 18-30 years in good health.

The table lists this clone with a few counts. V gene TRBV6-5 combines with J gene TRBJ1-3; D not certain. This CDR3 region has 14 residues. Germline loops: CDR1 MNHEY, CDR2 SVGAGI. Trimming pared 0 bases from V and 0 bases from J, leaving 3 bases between. This CDR3 is CASSYSGSGNTIYF. CDR3 bases: TGTGCCAGCAGTTACTCTGGCTCTGGAAACACCATATATTTT.

This clone was counted once. The V gene is TRBV4-3, the J gene TRBJ2-7, with D perhaps matching TRBD1 (7 bases). Trimming removed 2 bases at V and 4 bases at J, with 15 bases between. This CDR3 is 15 amino acids long. Germline CDR1 is LGHNA and CDR2 is YSLEER. In nucleotides, the CDR3 is TGCGCCAGCAGCCAAAACGGACAGGCGGGGTACGAGCAGTACTTC. This translates into CASSQNGQAGYEQYF.

In this sample, this clone turned up a few times. The chain couples TRBV5-1 to TRBJ2-3; 11 bases fit TRBD2. Germline CDR1 SGHRS, CDR2 YFSETQ. This CDR3 is 16 amino acids long. The V segment lost 3 bases and the J segment 6 bases; nucleotides outside the gene matches: 9. Written as DNA, the CDR3 is TGCGCCAGCAGCTGGAAGACTAGCGGGGTGGAGGATACGCAGTATTTT. It encodes CASSWKTSGVEDTQYF.

The rearrangement links TRBV5-1 to TRBJ2-2, with a weak D call TRBD1 (6 bases). CDR1 and CDR2 (germline): SGHRS, YFSETQ. Trimming pared 2 bases from V and 3 bases from J, leaving 11 bases between. This CDR3 comprises 15 residues. CDR3 loop: CASSFFGQYTGELFF. The DNA of the CDR3 is TGCGCCAGCAGCTTTTTTGGACAGTACACCGGGGAGCTGTTTTTT.

This sequence joins TRBV4-1 and TRBJ1-2; 7 positions match TRBD1. CDR1 MGHRA and CDR2 YSYEKL come from the germline V gene. There are 17 residues in the CDR3. The V segment lost 2 bases and the J segment 4 bases; nucleotides outside the gene matches: 13. The CDR3 nucleotides read TGCGCCAGCAGCCAACCATCCACCTACAGGGGAGGCTATGGCTACACCTTC. As protein: CASSQPSTYRGGYGYTF.

The chain employs TRBV7-6 and TRBJ1-2; no clear D. Germline CDR1 reads SGHVS; CDR2 reads FNYEAQ. V shed 0 bases and J shed 6 bases, with 17 bases lying between them. The CDR3 consists of 16 residues. The CDR3 nucleotides are TGTGCCAGCAGCTTAGCGCCCACAAACGGGCTGGATGGCTACACCTTC. This encodes CASSLAPTNGLDGYTF.

In this sample, this clone turned up a few times. The J gene is TRBJ1-1, the V gene TRBV10-3; TRBD1 might be the D (5 bases). The germline V gene encodes CDR1 ENHRY and CDR2 SYGVKD. V was trimmed by 7 bases and J by 3 bases, leaving 15 bases between them. This CDR3 is 14 amino acids long. In DNA form, the CDR3 reads TGTGCCATCAAACCCGGAGGGGTTCACACTGAAGCTTTCTTT. Translating gives CAIKPGGVHTEAFF.

This clone occurred a few times. The chain recombines TRBV25-1 with TRBJ1-1; D is unclear. CDR1 and CDR2 from the germline V gene are MGHDK and SYGVNS. The CDR3 spans 14 residues. The V and J ends lost 4 bases and 1 base respectively, with 10 bases between them. The CDR3 DNA reads TGTGCCAGCAGTGCCAGCGCAGGGAACACTGAAGCTTTCTTT. Protein: CASSASAGNTEAFF.

This clone has more than one count but fewer than ten. The CDR3 is CAWDRETEAFF. The CDR3 region has the DNA TGTGCCTGGGACAGGGAAACTGAAGCTTTCTTT. The rearrangement uses TRBV30 and TRBJ1-1, with 7 bases matching TRBD1. Germline lookup yields CDR1 GTSNPN and CDR2 SVGIG (reference sequence). J was trimmed by 5 bases and V by 5 bases; bases with no gene match: 2. This CDR3 is built from 11 residues.

This clone was counted between two and nine times. The CDR3 DNA is TGCGCCAGCAGTTTTGCCGGGACAGGAACTATGCTGGGCTACACCTTC. This sequence encodes CASSFAGTGTMLGYTF. The chain couples TRBV5-1 to TRBJ1-2; TRBD1 agrees at 8 bases. J lost 8 bases, V lost 5 bases, and 17 bases had no gene match. CDR3 size: 16 residues. Germline CDR1 reads SGHRS; CDR2 reads YFSETQ.

This clone showed up just a few times. This rearrangement joins TRBV15 to TRBJ2-7; no clear D gene. Between the trimmed V and J ends, which lost 5 bases and 6 bases, there was a span of 14 bases. Germline CDR1 and CDR2: LNHNV and YYDKDF (reference sequence). The CDR3 runs to 13 residues. The CDR3 spells CATSSSFDGEQYF. CDR3 coding DNA: TGTGCCACCAGCTCAAGTTTTGACGGCGAGCAGTACTTC.

This clone was observed a handful of times. The rearrangement links TRBV28 to TRBJ2-1, with D hard to call. The germline V gene has CDR1 MDHEN and CDR2 SYDVKM. The ends were cut back, 6 bases at V and 0 bases at J, with 15 bases in the middle. CDR3 length equals 16 residues. CDR3 region: CASSLGIPSSYNEQFF. The CDR3 DNA reads as TGTGCCAGCAGCCTGGGCATTCCGAGCTCCTACAATGAGCAGTTCTTC.

The CDR3 DNA reads as TGTGCCAGCAGCGTAGGGCGGGAGAGAGTAGGAAACATTCAGTACTTC. This gives the protein CASSVGRERVGNIQYF. The chain employs TRBV9 and TRBJ2-4; 7 nucleotides align to TRBD2. Germline lookup yields CDR1 SGDLS and CDR2 YYNGEE. The CDR3 spans 16 residues. Trimming at V came to 0 bases and at J to 6 bases, leaving 9 bases not matched to a gene.

J is TRBJ2-7 and V is TRBV11-1; D is ambiguous. This CDR3 is built from 12 residues. Trimming took off 3 bases at V and 3 bases at J, with 6 bases between the two ends. The germline V gene has CDR1 SGHAT and CDR2 FQDESV (reference sequence). The CDR3 loop reads CASSLKRYEQYF. DNA of the CDR3: TGTGCCAGCAGCTTGAAACGCTACGAGCAGTACTTC.

With respect to this clone: Germline is not matched at one junction end, which may reflect a read error. The gene calls are TRBV9 and TRBJ2-7; tentatively, D is TRBD1 (7 bases). Germline lookup yields CDR1 SGDLS and CDR2 YYNGEE. The length of the CDR3 is 15 residues. CDR3 sequence: CASSPEPGVRQGVSF. CDR3 nucleotide sequence: TGTGCCAGCAGCCCCGAGCCGGGGGTAAGACAGGGTGTATCCTTC.

The V and J genes are TRBV6-5 and TRBJ1-5; no reliable D call. V gave up 6 bases and J gave up 4 bases, with 7 bases separating them. The CDR3 runs 12 residues. The germline V gene has CDR1 MNHEY and CDR2 SVGAGI. CDR3 DNA: TGTGCCAGCAGCCGTTTAAATCAGCCCCAGCATTTT. It is translated as CASSRLNQPQHF.

This clone appeared a few times. The CDR3 bases are TGTGCCAGCAGCGTAGCTCAGAGCGGGGAGCTGTTTTTT. Translation: CASSVAQSGELFF. This chain uses TRBV9 with TRBJ2-2, with D unresolved. From germline, CDR1 is SGDLS and CDR2 YYNGEE. The CDR3 sequence is 13 residues long. The V end lost 0 bases, the J end lost 7 bases, and 7 bases lay between the germline ends. The variable domain in full, completed from reference TRBV9 and TRBJ2-2, reads DSGVTQTPKHLITATGQRVTLRCSPRSGDLSVYWYQQSLDQGLQFLIQYYNGEERAKGNILERFSAQQFPDLHSELNLSSLELGDSALYFCASSVAQSGELFFGEGSRLTVL.

This chain connects TRBV4-1 to TRBJ2-1; D call uncertain. The CDR3 runs to 15 residues. V lost 2 bases to trimming and J lost 0 bases, with 8 bases between them. CDR1 is MGHRA and CDR2 is YSYEKL in the germline V gene. CDR3 residues: CASSQLSRSYNEQFF. The CDR3 coding sequence is TGCGCCAGCAGCCAACTTTCCCGCTCCTACAATGAGCAGTTCTTC.